This T cell receptor beta chain was captured in a study of cytomegalovirus exposure and HLA in healthy donors. Study overall: The Caucasian-associated ancestry cluster contained 65% to 85% of the approximately 430 genotyped donors. Study results and caveats: Previous analysis showed most TCR beta V segments were productive about 90% or about 30% of the time. As was reported, the HLA-A and HLA-B alleles of most subjects were accurately predicted from TCR beta sequences. High specificity and sensitivity for cytomegalovirus status were reported for the classifier.

Both 60 Vbeta primers and 13 Jbeta primers went into the PCR. Profiled with immunoSEQ multiplex PCR; TCRdb holds only in-frame clones, not every one. This repertoire shows 200,000 or so clones, more than 75% found once; its top ten account for under 0.9%. Losses at the gene ends were 2 bases for V and 6 bases for J; bases not matched to a gene: 1. Germline V gene lookup returns CDR1 MNHEY and CDR2 SVGAGI. The CDR3 is 12 amino acids. This clone was seen ten or more times. What it binds is not known. Material: PBMCs. The sequence was collected from a woman aged 18-35 years in good health and CMV-seronegative. The chain links TRBV6-5 to TRBJ2-7; 7 nucleotides align to TRBD1. CDR3: CASSYGQAEQYF. DNA of the CDR3: TGTGCCAGCAGTTACGGACAGGCCGAGCAGTACTTC.